One sample yielded the 14 T cell receptor beta chains listed below, sequenced in a study of CD8 T cells in Susac syndrome. With random hexamers, about 0.5 to 1 ug RNA was reverse transcribed. TCRdb recomputed calls from the immunoSEQ multiplex PCR reads with MiXCR, one row per CDR3 protein. The table shows 150,000 to 200,000 distinct CDR3 sequences, with about 93% occurring only once. The source material was CD4+ T cells from PBMCs. The receptors shown here come from a human donor in good health.

J is TRBJ1-5 and V is TRBV29-1; a weak D match, TRBD1 (5 bases). There are 15 residues in the CDR3. Deletions cut 6 bases from V and 0 bases from J, with 15 bases between. CDR1 and CDR2 from the germline V gene are SQVTM and ANQGSEA. Here the CDR3 reads CSVGDSGFSNQPQHF. In nucleotides, the CDR3 is TGCAGCGTGGGGGATAGTGGTTTTAGCAATCAGCCCCAGCATTTT. The complete variable domain, with remaining parts taken from reference TRBV29-1 and TRBJ1-5, reads SAVISQKPSRDICQRGTSLTIQCQVDSQVTMMFWYRQQPGQSLTLIATANQGSEATYESGFVIDKFPISRPNLTFSTLTVSNMSPEDSSIYLCSVGDSGFSNQPQHFGDGTRLSIL.

The chain combines TRBV12-3 or TRBV12-4 with TRBJ1-1; TRBD1 aligns across 10 bases. V was pared by 4 bases and J by 5 bases, with 7 bases of the junction left unmatched. The CDR3 has 15 residues. CDR3 sequence (DNA): TGTGCCAGCAGTTGGGACAGGGGCTATGGGACTGAAGCTTTCTTT. It specifies CASSWDRGYGTEAFF.

The chain uses TRBV5-4 and TRBJ1-5; tentatively, D is TRBD1 (5 bases). V dropped 4 bases and J dropped 5 bases, with 19 bases sitting between them. The CDR3 totals 16 residues. Germline V gene lookup returns CDR1 SGHNT and CDR2 YYREEE (reference sequence). The CDR3 coding sequence is TGTGCCAGCAGCCGAGGAGGGGCGGCCGGCGATCAGCCCCAGCATTTT. Its protein is CASSRGGAAGDQPQHF.

This clonotype has only a few counts. This chain joins TRBV18 and TRBJ1-2; a possible D gene is TRBD1 (5 bases). The length of the CDR3 is 12 residues. Per the germline V gene, CDR1 is KGHSH and CDR2 is LQKENI. V lost 3 bases and J lost 5, with 7 bases in between. CDR3 bases: TGTGCCAGCTCACCCGACAGATATGGCTACACCTTC. Translating gives CASSPDRYGYTF.

In its sample, this clonotype was seen once. The gene calls are TRBV29-1 and TRBJ1-5, with D possibly TRBD1 on 5 matching bases. Germline values: CDR1 SQVTM, CDR2 ANQGSEA. The CDR3 has 12 residues. Deletions cut 7 bases from V and 4 bases from J, with 11 bases between. The CDR3 protein is CSAGAANQPQHF. The DNA for the CDR3 is TGCAGCGCTGGGGCAGCTAATCAGCCCCAGCATTTT. The full variable domain, completed using reference TRBV29-1 and TRBJ1-5, is SAVISQKPSRDICQRGTSLTIQCQVDSQVTMMFWYRQQPGQSLTLIATANQGSEATYESGFVIDKFPISRPNLTFSTLTVSNMSPEDSSIYLCSAGAANQPQHFGDGTRLSIL.

This clonotype came up once. The chain has TRBV5-4 and TRBJ1-5; D gene uncertain. Looked up from germline, CDR1 is SGHNT and CDR2 is YYREEE (reference sequence). There are 14 residues in the CDR3. The germline V and J ends were trimmed by 4 bases and 8 bases, with 16 bases remaining between them. For the CDR3, the DNA is TGTGCCAGCAGCCCCGAGGGAGGGCGGGAGCCCCAGCATTTT. It specifies CASSPEGGREPQHF. Combining the CDR3 with reference TRBV5-4 and TRBJ1-5 gives the whole variable domain ETGVTQSPTHLIKTRGQQVTLRCSSQSGHNTVSWYQQALGQGPQFIFQYYREEENGRGNFPPRFSGLQFPNYSSELNVNALELDDSALYLCASSPEGGREPQHFGDGTRLSIL.

V and J are TRBV6-1 and TRBJ1-1; no definite D call. Trimming took 7 bases from V and 0 from J, leaving 3 bases between them. CDR1 and CDR2 (germline): MNHNS, SASEGT. This CDR3 has 11 residues. CDR3 protein: CASKVNTEAFF. CDR3 coding DNA: TGTGCCAGCAAGGTGAACACTGAAGCTTTCTTT.

The rearrangement uses TRBV14 and TRBJ1-4, with D unclear. There are 14 residues in the CDR3. V shed 4 bases and J shed 6 bases, with 12 bases lying between them. CDR1 and CDR2 (germline): SGHDN, FVKESK. CDR3 protein: CASSLSGYDEKLFF. DNA of the CDR3: TGTGCCAGCAGCCTGTCCGGGTACGATGAAAAACTGTTTTTT.

V and J are TRBV6-5 and TRBJ2-7; D unclear. Germline values: CDR1 MNHEY, CDR2 SVGAGI. V was shortened by 6 bases and J by 3 bases, with 15 bases between the two germline ends. This CDR3 spans 14 amino acids. For the CDR3, the DNA is TGTGCCAGCAGAGGCCAAGAGTTTTTCTACGAGCAGTACTTC. Translated, it gives CASRGQEFFYEQYF.

The V and J genes are TRBV4-1 and TRBJ2-2, with no clear D. The CDR3 extends over 17 amino acids. Trimming cost V 3 bases and J 0 bases, with 14 bases left between them. Per the germline V gene, CDR1 is MGHRA and CDR2 is YSYEKL. The CDR3 coding sequence is TGCGCCAGCAGCCACCCCCCCGCAGGCGCGAACACCGGGGAGCTGTTTTTT. Translating gives CASSHPPAGANTGELFF.

V gene TRBV29-1 combines with J gene TRBJ2-1, with D perhaps matching TRBD1 or TRBD2 (6 bases each). The CDR3 extends over 12 amino acids. V shed 6 bases and J shed 9 bases, with 15 bases lying between them. CDR1 and CDR2 from the germline V gene are SQVTM and ANQGSEA. CDR3 residues: CSVRRGMGEQFF. The CDR3, as DNA: TGCAGCGTCCGGAGGGGGATGGGTGAGCAGTTCTTC.

This clonotype is a singleton in its sample. The chain is built from TRBV18 and TRBJ1-1; no firm D call. This CDR3 spans 13 amino acids. In germline, CDR1 is KGHSH, CDR2 LQKENI. V dropped 2 bases and J dropped 6 bases, with 10 bases sitting between them. The chain's CDR3 is CASSPAGRAEAFF. The CDR3 region has the DNA TGTGCCAGCTCACCAGCAGGCCGTGCTGAAGCTTTCTTT.

This clonotype was seen a handful of times. This chain's CDR3 is CASSLAPGGGYEQYF. The CDR3 DNA follows: TGTGCCAGCAGTTTAGCCCCCGGGGGCGGTTACGAGCAGTACTTC. V usage is TRBV27 and J usage is TRBJ2-7, with D possibly being TRBD1 or TRBD2 (6 bases each). CDR1 is MNHEY, CDR2 SMNVEV, per germline (reference sequence). The CDR3 totals 15 residues. V was trimmed by 2 bases and J by 4 bases, leaving 15 bases between them.

This clonotype was detected a few times. The chain joins TRBV7-3 to TRBJ2-3, with 9 bases that match TRBD2. Germline V lookup: CDR1 SGHTA, CDR2 FQGTGA. V lost 6 bases, J lost 1 base, and 2 bases stayed unmatched. CDR3 size: 14 residues. The CDR3 sequence is CASSSSGGTDTQYF. CDR3 sequence (DNA): TGTGCCAGCAGTTCTAGCGGGGGCACAGATACGCAGTATTTT.